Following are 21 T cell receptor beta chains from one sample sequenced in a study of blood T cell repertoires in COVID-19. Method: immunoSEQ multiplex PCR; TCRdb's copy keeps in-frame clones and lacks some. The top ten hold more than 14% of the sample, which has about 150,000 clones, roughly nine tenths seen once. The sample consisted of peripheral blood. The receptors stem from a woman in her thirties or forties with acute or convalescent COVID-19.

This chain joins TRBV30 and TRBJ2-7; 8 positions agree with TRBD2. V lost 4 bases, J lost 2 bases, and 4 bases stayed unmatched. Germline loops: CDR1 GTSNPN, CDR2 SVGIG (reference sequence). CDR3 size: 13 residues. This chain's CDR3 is CAWMRGAAYEQYF. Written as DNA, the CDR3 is TGTGCCTGGATGCGGGGGGCAGCCTACGAGCAGTACTTC.

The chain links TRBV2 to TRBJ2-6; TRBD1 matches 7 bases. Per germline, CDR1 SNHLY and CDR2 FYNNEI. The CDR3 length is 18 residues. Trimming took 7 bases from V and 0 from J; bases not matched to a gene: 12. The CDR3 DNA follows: TGTGCCAGCACCTCAGGGGGTCTTATTTCCTCTGGGGCCAACGTCCTGACTTTC. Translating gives CASTSGGLISSGANVLTF.

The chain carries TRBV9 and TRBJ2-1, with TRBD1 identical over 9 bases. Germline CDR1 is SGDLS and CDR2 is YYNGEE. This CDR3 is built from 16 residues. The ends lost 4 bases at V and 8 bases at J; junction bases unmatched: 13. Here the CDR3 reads CASSHTGDREIDEQFF. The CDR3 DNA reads TGTGCCAGCAGCCATACGGGGGACAGGGAAATCGATGAGCAGTTCTTC.

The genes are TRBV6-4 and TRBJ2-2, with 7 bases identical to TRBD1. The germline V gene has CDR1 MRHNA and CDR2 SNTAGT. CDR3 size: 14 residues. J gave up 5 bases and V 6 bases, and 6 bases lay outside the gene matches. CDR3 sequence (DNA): TGTGCCAGCAGCCCTGACAGGGTAACCGGGGAGCTGTTTTTT. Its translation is CASSPDRVTGELFF.

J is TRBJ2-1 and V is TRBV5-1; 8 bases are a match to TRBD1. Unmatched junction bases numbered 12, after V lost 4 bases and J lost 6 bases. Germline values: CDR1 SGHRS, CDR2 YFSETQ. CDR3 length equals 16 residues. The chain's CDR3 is CASSTEALTGVNEQFF. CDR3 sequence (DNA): TGCGCCAGCAGCACGGAGGCTCTGACAGGGGTCAATGAGCAGTTCTTC. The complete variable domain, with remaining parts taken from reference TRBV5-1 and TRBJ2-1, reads KAGVTQTPRYLIKTRGQQVTLSCSPISGHRSVSWYQQTPGQGLQFLFEYFSETQRNKGNFPGRFSGRQFSNSRSEMNVSTLELGDSALYLCASSTEALTGVNEQFFGPGTRLTVL.

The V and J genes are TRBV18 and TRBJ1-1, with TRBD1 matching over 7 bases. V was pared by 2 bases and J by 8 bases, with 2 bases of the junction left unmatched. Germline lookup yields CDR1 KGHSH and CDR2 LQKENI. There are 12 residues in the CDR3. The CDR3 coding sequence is TGTGCCAGCTCACCAGACAGGGCGGAAGCTTTCTTT. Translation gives CASSPDRAEAFF.

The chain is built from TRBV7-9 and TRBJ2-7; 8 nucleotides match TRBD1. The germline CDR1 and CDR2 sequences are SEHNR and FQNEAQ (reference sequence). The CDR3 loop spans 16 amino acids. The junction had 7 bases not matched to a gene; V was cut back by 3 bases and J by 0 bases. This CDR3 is CASSFDRGALSYEQYF. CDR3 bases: TGTGCCAGCAGCTTTGACAGGGGAGCCCTCTCCTACGAGCAGTACTTC.

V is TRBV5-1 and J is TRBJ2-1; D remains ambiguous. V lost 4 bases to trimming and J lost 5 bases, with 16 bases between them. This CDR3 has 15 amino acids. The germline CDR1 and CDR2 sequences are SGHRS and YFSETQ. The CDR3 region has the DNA TGCGCCAGCAGCCTGCACAACCCCGAGGACAATGAGCAGTTCTTC. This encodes CASSLHNPEDNEQFF.

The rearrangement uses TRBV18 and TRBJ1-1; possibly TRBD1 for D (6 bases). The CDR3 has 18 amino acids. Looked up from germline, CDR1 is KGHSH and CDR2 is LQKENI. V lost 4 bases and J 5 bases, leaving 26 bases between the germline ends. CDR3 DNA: TGTGCCAGCTCACAACGGACAGAAAAAAGTGGTCGTGCGACTGAAGCTTTCTTT. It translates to CASSQRTEKSGRATEAFF.

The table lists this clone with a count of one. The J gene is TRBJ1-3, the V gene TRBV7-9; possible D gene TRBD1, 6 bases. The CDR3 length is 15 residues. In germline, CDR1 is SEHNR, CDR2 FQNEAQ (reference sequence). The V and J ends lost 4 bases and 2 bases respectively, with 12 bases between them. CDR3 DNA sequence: TGTGCCAGCAGCTCACCTGGGACAACTGGAAACACCATATATTTT. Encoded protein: CASSSPGTTGNTIYF.

The DNA for the CDR3 is TGTGCCAGCAGGGCCGGGACAGTTGAAAAACTGTTTTTT. It codes for CASRAGTVEKLFF. The genes are TRBV6-5 and TRBJ1-4, with TRBD1 identical over 7 bases. The CDR3 sequence is 13 residues long. V shed 6 bases, J shed 7 bases, and the junction held 5 bases outside the gene matches. CDR1 is MNHEY and CDR2 is SVGAGI in the germline V gene.

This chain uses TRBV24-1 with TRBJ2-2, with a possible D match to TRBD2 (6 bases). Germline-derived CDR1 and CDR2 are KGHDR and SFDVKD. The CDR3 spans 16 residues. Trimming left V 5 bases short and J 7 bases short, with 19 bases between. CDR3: CATSGTWGGSFGELFF. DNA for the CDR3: TGTGCCACCAGTGGGACCTGGGGAGGATCTTTCGGGGAGCTGTTTTTT.

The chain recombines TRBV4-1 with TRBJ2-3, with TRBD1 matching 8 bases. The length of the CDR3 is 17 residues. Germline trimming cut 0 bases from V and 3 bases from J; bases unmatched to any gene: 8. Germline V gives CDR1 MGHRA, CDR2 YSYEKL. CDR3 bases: TGCGCCAGCAGCCAAGATCCGGACAGGGCTACGACAGATACGCAGTATTTT. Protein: CASSQDPDRATTDTQYF.

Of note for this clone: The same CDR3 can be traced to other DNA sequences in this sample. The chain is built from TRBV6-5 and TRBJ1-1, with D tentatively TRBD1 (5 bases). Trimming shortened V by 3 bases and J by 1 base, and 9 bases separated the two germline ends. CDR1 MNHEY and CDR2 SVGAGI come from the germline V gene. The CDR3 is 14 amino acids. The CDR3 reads CASSYRGTNTEAFF. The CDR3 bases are TGTGCCAGCAGTTATAGGGGTACGAACACTGAAGCTTTCTTT.

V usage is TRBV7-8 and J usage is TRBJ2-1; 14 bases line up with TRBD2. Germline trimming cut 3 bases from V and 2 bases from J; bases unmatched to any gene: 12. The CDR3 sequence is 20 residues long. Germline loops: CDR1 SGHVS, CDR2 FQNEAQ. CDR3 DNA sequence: TGTGCCAGCAGCTTGAACCGACTAGCGGGGGGGCTAATAACCTACAATGAGCAGTTCTTC. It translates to CASSLNRLAGGLITYNEQFF. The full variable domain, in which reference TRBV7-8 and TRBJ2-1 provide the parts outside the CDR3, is GAGVSQSPRYKVAKRGQDVALRCDPISGHVSLFWYQQALGQGPEFLTYFQNEAQLDKSGLPSDRFFAERPEGSVSTLKIQRTQQEDSAVYLCASSLNRLAGGLITYNEQFFGPGTRLTVL.

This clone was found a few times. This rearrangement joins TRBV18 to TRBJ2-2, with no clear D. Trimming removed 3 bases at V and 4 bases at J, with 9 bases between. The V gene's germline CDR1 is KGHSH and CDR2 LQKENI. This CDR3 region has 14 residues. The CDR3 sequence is CASSPYGATGELFF. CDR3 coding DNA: TGTGCCAGCTCACCCTACGGTGCCACCGGGGAGCTGTTTTTT.

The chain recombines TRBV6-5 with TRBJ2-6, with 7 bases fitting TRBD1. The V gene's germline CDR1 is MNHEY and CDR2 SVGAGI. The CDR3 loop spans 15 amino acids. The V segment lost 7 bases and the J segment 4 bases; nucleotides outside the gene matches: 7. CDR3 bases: TGTGCCAGCACCCAAAGGGGGCCCGGGGCCAACGTCCTGACTTTC. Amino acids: CASTQRGPGANVLTF.

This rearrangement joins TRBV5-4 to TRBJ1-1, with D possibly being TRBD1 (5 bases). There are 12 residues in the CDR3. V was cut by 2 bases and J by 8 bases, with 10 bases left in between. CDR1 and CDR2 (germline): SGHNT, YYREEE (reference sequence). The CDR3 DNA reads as TGTGCCAGCAGCTTCGGGGGGGTAGAAGCTTTCTTT. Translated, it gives CASSFGGVEAFF.

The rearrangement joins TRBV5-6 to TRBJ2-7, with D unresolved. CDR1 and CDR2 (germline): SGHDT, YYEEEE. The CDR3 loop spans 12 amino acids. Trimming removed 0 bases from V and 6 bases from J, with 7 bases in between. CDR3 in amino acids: CASSLVASEQYF. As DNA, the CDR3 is TGTGCCAGCAGCTTGGTTGCGTCCGAGCAGTACTTC.

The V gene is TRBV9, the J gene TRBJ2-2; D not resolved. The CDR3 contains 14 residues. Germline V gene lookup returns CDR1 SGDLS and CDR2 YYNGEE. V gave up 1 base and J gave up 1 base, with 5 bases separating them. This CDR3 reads CASSVFMNTGELFF. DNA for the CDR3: TGTGCCAGCAGCGTATTTATGAACACCGGGGAGCTGTTTTTT.

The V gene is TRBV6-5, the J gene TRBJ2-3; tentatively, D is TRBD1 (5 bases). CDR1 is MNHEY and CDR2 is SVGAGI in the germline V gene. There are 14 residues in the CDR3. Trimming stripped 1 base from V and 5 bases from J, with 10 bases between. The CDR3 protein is CASSYLVGQDTQYF. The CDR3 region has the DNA TGTGCCAGCAGTTACTTGGTGGGGCAAGATACGCAGTATTTT.